This section outlines one T cell receptor beta chain sequence together with its context. Only in-frame clones appear in the TCRdb table, and some are missing; sequencing was by immunoSEQ multiplex PCR. The sample has around 250,000 clones; approximately 86% are singletons. This record belongs to a study of blood T cell repertoires in COVID-19. The germline CDR1 and CDR2 sequences are GTSNPN and SVGIG (reference sequence). The CDR3 contains 13 residues. V shed 8 bases and J shed 3 bases, with 14 bases lying between them. J is TRBJ1-3 and V is TRBV30; the D gene is possibly TRBD1 (5 bases). The sample taken for sequencing was peripheral blood. The sequence derives from a man between 18 and 35 years old with active or convalescent COVID-19. CDR3 bases: TGTGCCGGTTCGCAGGGCAATGGAAACACCATATATTTT. Protein: CAGSQGNGNTIYF.